The rows below give T cell receptor beta chains drawn from one sample of a study of response to subunit inactivated influenza vaccine. TCRdb analysed the RT-PCR reads with MiXCR anew, one entry per CDR3 protein. The profile shows 500,000 or so distinct CDR3 sequences, more than 15% of them singletons. The sample here was CD4+ T cells sorted from PBMCs, taken less than 25 months after vaccination. These receptors were taken from a man aged 50-75 years who received an inactivated influenza vaccine. Each CDR3 is given with its conserved first and last residue. Fields, in order: V gene, CDR3 length, clone size, D gene, J gene, CDR3 protein. A D gene is named only where the DNA matches it firmly. Not all rows give a size; the values are once, few, many and, for expanded clones, a class.

>TRBV5-4|16|-|TRBD2|TRBJ2-3
CASSHLSGGMADTQYF
>TRBV28|14|-|-|TRBJ1-4
CASSNQGTFEKLFF
>TRBV7-2|15|few|TRBD2|TRBJ2-1
CASTWIAGGYNEQFF
>TRBV25-1|13|-|TRBD1|TRBJ1-1
CASNTGTAYEAFF
>TRBV6-1|11|-|-|TRBJ2-3
CASSTEDTQYF
>TRBV4-3|15|-|-|TRBJ1-1
CASSEDSLKNTEAFF
>TRBV10-1|15|-|-|TRBJ2-3
CASSERGQGADTQYF
>TRBV3-1|12|-|-|TRBJ2-2
CASSHGPGELFF
>TRBV2|11|many|-|TRBJ2-5
CASSEWETQYF
>TRBV7-2|12|few|TRBD2|TRBJ2-5
CATSGGQETQYF
>TRBV29-1|12|-|-|TRBJ2-5
CSARGTRETQYF
>TRBV3-1|16|-|TRBD1|TRBJ1-5
CASSQGQGLSNQPQHF
>TRBV6-1|14|-|TRBD1|TRBJ2-7
CASRADRELREQYF
>TRBV20-1|14|few|-|TRBJ1-1
CSARDSRTVEGAFF
>TRBV6-1|13|-|-|TRBJ2-2
CASSPSYTGELFF